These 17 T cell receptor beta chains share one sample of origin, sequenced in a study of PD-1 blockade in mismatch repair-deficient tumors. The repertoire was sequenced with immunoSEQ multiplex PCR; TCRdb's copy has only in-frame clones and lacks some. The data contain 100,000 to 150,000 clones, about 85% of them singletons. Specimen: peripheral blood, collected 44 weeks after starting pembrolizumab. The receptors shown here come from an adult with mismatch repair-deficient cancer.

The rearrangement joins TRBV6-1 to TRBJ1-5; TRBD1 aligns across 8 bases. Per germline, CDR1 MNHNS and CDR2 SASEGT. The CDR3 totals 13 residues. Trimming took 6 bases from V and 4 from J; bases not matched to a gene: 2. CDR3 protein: CASRGDRNQPQHF. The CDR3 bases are TGTGCCAGCAGAGGGGACAGGAATCAGCCCCAGCATTTT.

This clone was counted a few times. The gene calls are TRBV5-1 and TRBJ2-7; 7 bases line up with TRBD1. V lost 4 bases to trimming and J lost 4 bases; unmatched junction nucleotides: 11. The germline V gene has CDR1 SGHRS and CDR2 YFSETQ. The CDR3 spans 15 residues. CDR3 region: CASSPMDRIPYEQYF. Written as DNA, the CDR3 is TGCGCCAGCAGCCCCATGGACAGGATACCTTACGAGCAGTACTTC. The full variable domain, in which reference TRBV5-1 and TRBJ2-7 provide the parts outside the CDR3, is KAGVTQTPRYLIKTRGQQVTLSCSPISGHRSVSWYQQTPGQGLQFLFEYFSETQRNKGNFPGRFSGRQFSNSRSEMNVSTLELGDSALYLCASSPMDRIPYEQYFGPGTRLTVT.

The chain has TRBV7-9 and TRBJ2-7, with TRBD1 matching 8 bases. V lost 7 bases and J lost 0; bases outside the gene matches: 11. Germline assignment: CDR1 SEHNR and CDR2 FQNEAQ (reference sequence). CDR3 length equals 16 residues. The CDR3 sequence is CASITGGQESSYEQYF. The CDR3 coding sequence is TGTGCCAGCATCACCGGGGGACAGGAGAGCTCCTACGAGCAGTACTTC.

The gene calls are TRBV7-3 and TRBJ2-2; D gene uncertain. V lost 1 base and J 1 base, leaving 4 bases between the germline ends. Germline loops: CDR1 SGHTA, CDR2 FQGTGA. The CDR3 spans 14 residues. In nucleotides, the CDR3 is TGTGCCAGCAGCTTAAGCCAGAACACCGGGGAGCTGTTTTTT. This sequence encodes CASSLSQNTGELFF.

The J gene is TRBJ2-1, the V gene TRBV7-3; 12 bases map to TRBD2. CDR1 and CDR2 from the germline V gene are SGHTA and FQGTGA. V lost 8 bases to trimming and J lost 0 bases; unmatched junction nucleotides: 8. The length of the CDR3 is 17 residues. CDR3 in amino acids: CASSRTSGTSSYNEQFF. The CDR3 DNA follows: TGTGCCAGCTCGAGGACTAGCGGGACCAGCTCCTACAATGAGCAGTTCTTC.

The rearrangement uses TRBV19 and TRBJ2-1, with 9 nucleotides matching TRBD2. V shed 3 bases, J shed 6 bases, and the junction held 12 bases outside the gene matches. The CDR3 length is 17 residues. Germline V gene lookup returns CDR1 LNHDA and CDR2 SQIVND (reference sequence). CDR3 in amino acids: CASSIAPGSGRLNEQFF. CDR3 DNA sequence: TGTGCCAGTAGTATTGCCCCTGGTAGCGGGAGACTCAATGAGCAGTTCTTC.

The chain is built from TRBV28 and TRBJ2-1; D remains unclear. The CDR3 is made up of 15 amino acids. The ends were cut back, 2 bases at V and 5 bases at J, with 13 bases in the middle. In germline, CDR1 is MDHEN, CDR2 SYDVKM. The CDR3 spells CASSLPPRNHNEQFF. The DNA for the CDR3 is TGTGCCAGCAGTTTACCCCCCAGGAACCACAATGAGCAGTTCTTC.

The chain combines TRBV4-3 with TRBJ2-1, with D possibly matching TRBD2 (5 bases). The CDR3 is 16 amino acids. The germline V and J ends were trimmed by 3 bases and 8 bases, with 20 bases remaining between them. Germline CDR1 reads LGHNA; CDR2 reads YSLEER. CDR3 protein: CASSHRASSATDEQFF. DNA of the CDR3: TGCGCCAGCAGCCATAGAGCTAGCTCGGCCACAGATGAGCAGTTCTTC.

The CDR3 nucleotides are TGTGCCAGCAGTCCGACAGTTGTAGGCGAGCAGTACTTC. Encoded protein: CASSPTVVGEQYF. The chain has TRBV6-1 and TRBJ2-7, with D possibly TRBD1 on 5 matching bases. The V end lost 5 bases, the J end lost 6 bases, and 14 bases lay between the germline ends. CDR1 MNHNS and CDR2 SASEGT come from the germline V gene. This CDR3 contains 13 residues.

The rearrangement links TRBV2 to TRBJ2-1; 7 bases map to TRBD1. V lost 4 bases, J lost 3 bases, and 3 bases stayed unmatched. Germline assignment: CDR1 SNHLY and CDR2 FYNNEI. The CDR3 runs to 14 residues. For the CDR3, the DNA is TGTGCCAGCAGTGGGACAGGAAACTACAATGAGCAGTTCTTC. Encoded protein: CASSGTGNYNEQFF.

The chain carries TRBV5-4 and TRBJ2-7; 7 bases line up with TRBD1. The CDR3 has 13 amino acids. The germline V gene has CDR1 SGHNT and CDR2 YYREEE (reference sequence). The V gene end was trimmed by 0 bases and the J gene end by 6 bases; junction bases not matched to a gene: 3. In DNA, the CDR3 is TGTGCCAGCAGCTTGGACAGGGGTGCCGAGCAGTACTTC. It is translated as CASSLDRGAEQYF.

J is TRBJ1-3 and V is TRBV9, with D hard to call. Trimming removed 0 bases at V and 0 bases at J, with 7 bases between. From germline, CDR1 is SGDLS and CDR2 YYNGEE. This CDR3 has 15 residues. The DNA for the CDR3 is TGTGCCAGCAGCGTAGACCCCGTCTCTGGAAACACCATATATTTT. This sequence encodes CASSVDPVSGNTIYF.

CDR3 in DNA: TGCGCCAGCAGCATAGGGGGTCTCACTGAAGCTTTCTTT. Translated, it gives CASSIGGLTEAFF. This rearrangement joins TRBV5-1 to TRBJ1-1; weak D call: TRBD1 (6 bases). Germline values: CDR1 SGHRS, CDR2 YFSETQ. The CDR3 loop spans 13 amino acids. V dropped 4 bases and J dropped 4 bases, with 11 bases sitting between them. Using reference TRBV5-1 and TRBJ1-1 for the parts outside the CDR3, the full variable domain is KAGVTQTPRYLIKTRGQQVTLSCSPISGHRSVSWYQQTPGQGLQFLFEYFSETQRNKGNFPGRFSGRQFSNSRSEMNVSTLELGDSALYLCASSIGGLTEAFFGQGTRLTVV.

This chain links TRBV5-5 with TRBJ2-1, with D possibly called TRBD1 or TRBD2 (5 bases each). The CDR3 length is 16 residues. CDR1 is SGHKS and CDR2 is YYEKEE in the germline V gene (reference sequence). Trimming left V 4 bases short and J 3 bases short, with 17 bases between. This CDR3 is CASSPGLTARYNEQFF. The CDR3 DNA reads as TGTGCCAGCAGCCCTGGACTGACAGCGCGCTACAATGAGCAGTTCTTC.

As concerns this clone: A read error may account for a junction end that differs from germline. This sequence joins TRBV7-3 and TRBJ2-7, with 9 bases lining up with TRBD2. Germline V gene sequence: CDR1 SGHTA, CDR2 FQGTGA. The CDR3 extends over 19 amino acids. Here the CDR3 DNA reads TGTGCCAGCAGTTTAAAGGGTTATTTTACGCTAGCGGGAATCTACGAGCAGTACTTC. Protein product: CASSLKGYFTLAGIYEQYF.

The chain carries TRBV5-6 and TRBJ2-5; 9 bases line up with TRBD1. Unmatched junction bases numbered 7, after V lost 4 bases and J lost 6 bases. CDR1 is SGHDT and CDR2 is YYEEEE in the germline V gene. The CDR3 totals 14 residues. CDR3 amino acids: CASSPGGQGKTQYF. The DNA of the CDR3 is TGTGCCAGCAGCCCGGGGGGACAGGGAAAGACCCAGTACTTC.

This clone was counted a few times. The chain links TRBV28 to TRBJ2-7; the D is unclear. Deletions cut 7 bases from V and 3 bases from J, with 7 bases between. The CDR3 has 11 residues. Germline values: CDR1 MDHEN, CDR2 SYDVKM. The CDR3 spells CASIRGYEQYF. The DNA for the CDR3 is TGTGCCAGCATACGAGGCTACGAGCAGTACTTC.